A single sample gave rise to the 23 T cell receptor beta chains below, sequenced in a study of blood T cells in healthy people across ages (dated by TCRdb to between 2014 and 2017). The library was built by means of 5' RACE. The instrument given in TCRdb is Illumina HiSeq 2500. The second PCR ran for about 6 to 12 cycles and used a J-beta primer mix along with a sample-barcoded 5' primer. TCRdb trimmed public reads at Q25 via fastp, called clones via MiXCR and kept in-frame beta chains. Each record represents a unique CDR3 protein, reported with the most common genes and DNA among its rows. In all, the sample holds about 780,000 distinct CDR3 sequences, and around 45% of those were seen once. Of the sample, 15% to 20% falls within the top ten clones. The source material was blood. The origin of the receptors is a man of 80 years or more in good health.

The V call is TRBV12-3 or TRBV12-4, the J call TRBJ2-1, with TRBD2 matching 10 bases. The CDR3 length is 15 residues. Trimming at V came to 6 bases and at J to 9 bases, leaving 11 bases not matched to a gene. The CDR3 coding sequence is TGTGCCAGCAGCTCTGGACTAGCGGACTCCAGTGAGCAGTTCTTC. It codes for CASSSGLADSSEQFF.

This clonotype was picked up a small number of times. This sequence joins TRBV7-2 and TRBJ2-1; 12 bases line up with TRBD2. The CDR3 consists of 17 residues. Germline V gives CDR1 SGHTA, CDR2 FQGNSA. V lost 2 bases and J lost 4; bases outside the gene matches: 6. CDR3 amino acids: CASSLPTSGRSYNEQFF. The CDR3 DNA is TGTGCCAGCAGCTTACCGACTAGCGGGAGATCGTACAATGAGCAGTTCTTC.

This clonotype has a handful of counts. The chain employs TRBV20-1 and TRBJ2-3, with 10 bases identical to TRBD2. The CDR3 length is 19 residues. Trimming at V came to 5 bases and at J to 1 base, leaving 18 bases not matched to a gene. The germline V gene has CDR1 DFQATT and CDR2 SNEGSKA (reference sequence). CDR3 sequence (DNA): TGCAGTGCTCCTCGGGTAGCGGGAGGACCTGCGTTCGGCACAGATACGCAGTATTTT. Its protein product is CSAPRVAGGPAFGTDTQYF.

The chain carries TRBV20-1 and TRBJ2-1; D unresolved. V lost 2 bases and J 0 bases, leaving 8 bases between the germline ends. CDR1 DFQATT and CDR2 SNEGSKA come from the germline V gene (reference sequence). There are 14 residues in the CDR3. The CDR3 protein is CSARFGPSYNEQFF. DNA for the CDR3: TGCAGTGCTAGATTCGGGCCCTCCTACAATGAGCAGTTCTTC.

The V gene is TRBV9, the J gene TRBJ2-1; 7 bases are a match to TRBD2. Trimming at V came to 1 base and at J to 4 bases, leaving 2 bases not matched to a gene. The CDR3 totals 14 residues. Germline V gene data show CDR1 as SGDLS and CDR2 as YYNGEE. For the CDR3, the DNA is TGTGCCAGCAGCGTACTAGCGGAGTACAATGAGCAGTTCTTC. Translation: CASSVLAEYNEQFF. Together with reference TRBV9 and TRBJ2-1, the CDR3 gives the full variable domain: DSGVTQTPKHLITATGQRVTLRCSPRSGDLSVYWYQQSLDQGLQFLIQYYNGEERAKGNILERFSAQQFPDLHSELNLSSLELGDSALYFCASSVLAEYNEQFFGPGTRLTVL.

This chain connects TRBV5-1 to TRBJ2-5; D may be TRBD1 or TRBD2 (5 bases each). The germline V gene has CDR1 SGHRS and CDR2 YFSETQ. CDR3 length: 13 amino acids. Trimming cost V 0 bases and J 11 bases, with 14 bases left between them. The CDR3 DNA reads TGCGCCAGCAGCTTGGGAGGGGACGACCAGCAGTACTTC. Encoded protein: CASSLGGDDQQYF.

The chain carries TRBV10-3 and TRBJ2-2; unclear D gene. Germline CDR1 reads ENHRY; CDR2 reads SYGVKD. This CDR3 is built from 15 residues. V was pared by 5 bases and J by 7 bases, with 17 bases between. Here the CDR3 DNA reads TGTGCCATCAGTCAAGAGCCTAGGCGGAACGGGGAGCTGTTTTTT. This translates into CAISQEPRRNGELFF.

The V and J genes are TRBV6-2 or TRBV6-3 and TRBJ2-3; possibly TRBD1 for D (5 bases). This CDR3 contains 15 residues. Looked up from germline, CDR1 is MNHEY and CDR2 is SVGEGT. Trimming stripped 2 bases from V and 0 bases from J, with 9 bases between. DNA for the CDR3: TGTGCCAGCAGTTACGAGACAGCTAGCACAGATACGCAGTATTTT. This gives the protein CASSYETASTDTQYF.

This clonotype was observed a handful of times. The DNA for the CDR3 is TGTGCCTGGAGTGTAGAGGGACAGGGCTACAATGAGCAGTTCTTC. Its protein product is CAWSVEGQGYNEQFF. The chain couples TRBV30 to TRBJ2-1; 9 nucleotides line up with TRBD1. Germline V gives CDR1 GTSNPN, CDR2 SVGIG (reference sequence). J gave up 3 bases and V 0 bases, and 3 bases lay outside the gene matches. CDR3 size: 15 residues. The complete variable domain, with remaining parts taken from reference TRBV30 and TRBJ2-1, reads SQTIHQWPATLVQPVGSPLSLECTVEGTSNPNLYWYRQAAGRGLQLLFYSVGIGQISSEVPQNLSASRPQDRQFILSSKKLLLSDSGFYLCAWSVEGQGYNEQFFGPGTRLTVL.

The chain uses TRBV29-1 and TRBJ2-5; the match to TRBD2 covers 11 bases. Germline CDR1 is SQVTM and CDR2 is ANQGSEA. The J segment lost 11 bases and the V segment lost 2 bases, leaving 13 bases of the junction unmatched. CDR3 length equals 15 residues. CDR3 bases: TGCAGCGTTGAATCTAGCGGGGGGTACGGCGACAAGCAGTACTTC. Amino acids: CSVESSGGYGDKQYF.

This clonotype was picked up a small number of times. The V and J genes are TRBV5-4 and TRBJ2-5; D might be TRBD1 (6 bases). The V gene's germline CDR1 is SGHNT and CDR2 YYREEE (reference sequence). This CDR3 comprises 14 residues. V lost 1 base and J lost 3, with 10 bases in between. The CDR3 sequence is CASSLTGLEETQYF. The CDR3 nucleotides read TGTGCCAGCAGCTTGACAGGGCTGGAAGAGACCCAGTACTTC.

V gene TRBV28 combines with J gene TRBJ2-7, with TRBD1 identical over 9 bases. V lost 7 bases, J lost 4 bases, and 8 bases stayed unmatched. Germline CDR1 and CDR2: MDHEN and SYDVKM. The CDR3 totals 14 residues. The CDR3 DNA is TGTGCCAGCATCCCTACCGGGACAGGGTACGAGCAGTACTTC. It is translated as CASIPTGTGYEQYF.

In its sample, this clonotype was seen a few times. V usage is TRBV19 and J usage is TRBJ2-1; D possibly corresponds to TRBD2 (6 bases). Per the germline V gene, CDR1 is LNHDA and CDR2 is SQIVND (reference sequence). V lost 9 bases to trimming and J lost 3 bases, with 18 bases between them. This CDR3 has 15 amino acids. CDR3 sequence reads: CASHPRGSGYNEQFF. The CDR3 coding sequence is TGTGCCAGCCACCCTAGGGGTAGCGGCTACAATGAGCAGTTCTTC.

The J gene is TRBJ2-7, the V gene TRBV5-4; 14 bases are a match to TRBD2. The J call is uncertain, as TRBJ2-5 better fits the DNA end. The CDR3 covers 16 residues. The V gene's germline CDR1 is SGHNT and CDR2 YYREEE (reference sequence). The CDR3 protein is CASSEGTSGGGETQYF. As DNA, the CDR3 is TGTGCCAGCAGCGAGGGGACTAGCGGGGGCGGGGAGACCCAGTACTTC.

The chain has TRBV29-1 and TRBJ2-1; no definite D call. The CDR3 has 10 amino acids. Trimming cost V 5 bases and J 5 bases, with 4 bases left between them. Germline lookup yields CDR1 SQVTM and CDR2 ANQGSEA. CDR3 sequence reads: CSVSHNEQFF. In DNA, the CDR3 is TGCAGCGTTTCCCACAATGAGCAGTTCTTC.

This chain connects TRBV7-9 to TRBJ2-5, with 7 bases identical to TRBD1. The germline V gene has CDR1 SEHNR and CDR2 FQNEAQ (reference sequence). J was trimmed by 5 bases and V by 5 bases; bases with no gene match: 11. CDR3 length: 15 amino acids. The CDR3 region is CASSDQTGYRETQYF. The CDR3 DNA reads TGTGCCAGCAGCGATCAGACAGGGTATCGGGAGACCCAGTACTTC. The full variable domain, completed using reference TRBV7-9 and TRBJ2-5, is DTGVSQNPRHKITKRGQNVTFRCDPISEHNRLYWYRQTLGQGPEFLTYFQNEAQLEKSRLLSDRFSAERPKGSFSTLEIQRTEQGDSAMYLCASSDQTGYRETQYFGPGTRLLVL.

This clonotype was observed many times. This chain joins TRBV5-1 and TRBJ2-5; D is perhaps TRBD2 (5 bases). Germline assignment: CDR1 SGHRS and CDR2 YFSETQ. V was cut by 5 bases and J by 3 bases, with 11 bases left in between. This CDR3 has 13 amino acids. CDR3 DNA: TGCGCCAGCAGGTTCGGACTTGAAGAGACCCAGTACTTC. Its protein product is CASRFGLEETQYF. The complete variable domain, with remaining parts taken from reference TRBV5-1 and TRBJ2-5, reads KAGVTQTPRYLIKTRGQQVTLSCSPISGHRSVSWYQQTPGQGLQFLFEYFSETQRNKGNFPGRFSGRQFSNSRSEMNVSTLELGDSALYLCASRFGLEETQYFGPGTRLLVL.

The rearrangement links TRBV9 to TRBJ2-6; the match to TRBD2 covers 8 bases. Per the germline V gene, CDR1 is SGDLS and CDR2 is YYNGEE. The length of the CDR3 is 18 residues. Trimming at V came to 4 bases and at J to 0 bases, leaving 9 bases not matched to a gene. In DNA, the CDR3 is TGTGCCAGCAGCCCACCCCCGGGAGGGCGCTCTGGGGCCAACGTCCTGACTTTC. Amino acid sequence: CASSPPPGGRSGANVLTF.

The table lists this clonotype with a few counts. The chain links TRBV20-1 to TRBJ2-3; 7 positions match TRBD2. Germline CDR1 DFQATT, CDR2 SNEGSKA (reference sequence). The V gene end was trimmed by 3 bases and the J gene end by 5 bases; junction bases not matched to a gene: 8. There are 14 residues in the CDR3. The CDR3 DNA is TGCAGTGCTAGCCCCGGACTAGATCTAGATACGCAGTATTTT. It is translated as CSASPGLDLDTQYF.

The chain couples TRBV11-2 to TRBJ2-1; 8 bases are shared with TRBD2. V lost 3 bases, J lost 12 bases, and 7 bases stayed unmatched. Germline V gene data show CDR1 as SGHAT and CDR2 as FQNNGV. The CDR3 loop spans 13 amino acids. The CDR3 sequence is CASSLTSGRGQFF. The CDR3, as DNA: TGTGCCAGCAGCTTGACCAGCGGGAGAGGGCAGTTCTTC.

V is TRBV3-1 and J is TRBJ2-7; D possibly corresponds to TRBD2 (6 bases). There are 9 residues in the CDR3. The V gene's germline CDR1 is LGHDT and CDR2 YNNKEL (reference sequence). CDR3 coding DNA: TGTGTGGAGGGCGACGAGCAGTACTTC. Translated, it gives CVEGDEQYF.

The chain is built from TRBV10-1 and TRBJ2-3, with D perhaps being TRBD1 or TRBD2 (5 bases each). CDR1 and CDR2 (germline): WNHNN, SYGVQD (reference sequence). The CDR3 loop spans 15 amino acids. Trimming cost V 2 bases and J 5 bases, with 14 bases left between them. The CDR3 DNA is TGCGCCAGCAGTGAGGGGGGATCCGGAAAAGATACGCAGTATTTT. Encoded protein: CASSEGGSGKDTQYF.

Points on this clonotype: The CDR3 does not close with the conserved phenylalanine or tryptophan, likely indicating a read error. The CDR3 bases are TGTGCCAGCAGTTTGAGAGTGGGCACAGATGTGCAGTATTCT. Protein: CASSLRVGTDVQYS. The chain links TRBV12-3 or TRBV12-4 to TRBJ2-3; no reliable D call. CDR3 size: 14 residues. With 3 bases removed from V and 11 bases from J, the gap between germline ends came to 18 bases.